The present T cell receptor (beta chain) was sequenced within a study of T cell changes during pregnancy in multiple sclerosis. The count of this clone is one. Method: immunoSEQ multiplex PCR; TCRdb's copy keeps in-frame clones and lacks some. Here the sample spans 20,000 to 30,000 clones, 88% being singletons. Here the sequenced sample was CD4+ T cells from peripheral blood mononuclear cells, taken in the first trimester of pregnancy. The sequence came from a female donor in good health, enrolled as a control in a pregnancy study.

The CDR3 region has the DNA TGTGCCAGCAGCGTAGGGCAGGGGGGCGCGAGCGGGGAGCTGTTTTTT. This sequence encodes CASSVGQGGASGELFF. V and J are TRBV9 and TRBJ2-2; perhaps TRBD1 as D (7 bases). This CDR3 has 16 amino acids. From germline, CDR1 is SGDLS and CDR2 YYNGEE. Between the trimmed V and J ends, which lost 0 bases and 7 bases, there was a span of 16 bases.